The T cell receptor (beta chain) described here comes from a study of somatic mutations in cytotoxic T cells in rheumatoid arthritis. Germline CDR1 SGDLS, CDR2 YYNGEE. The CDR3 covers 14 residues. The V and J ends lost 0 bases and 7 bases respectively, with 13 bases between them. The protocol was immunoSEQ multiplex PCR, while the TCRdb copy is restricted to in-frame clones and leaves out a portion. This table holds fewer than 25,000 clones, over 70% found once. The chain employs TRBV9 and TRBJ1-2, with D perhaps matching TRBD1 (6 bases). This TCR derives from a woman aged 45-65 years in good health. Sequencing used CD8+ T cells sorted from blood. The CDR3 DNA sequence: TGTGCCAGCAGCGTAGGGACAGCTTATAGTGGCTACACCTTC. Translated, it gives CASSVGTAYSGYTF. Full variable domain (missing parts from reference TRBV9 and TRBJ1-2): DSGVTQTPKHLITATGQRVTLRCSPRSGDLSVYWYQQSLDQGLQFLIQYYNGEERAKGNILERFSAQQFPDLHSELNLSSLELGDSALYFCASSVGTAYSGYTFGSGTRLTVV.